This T cell receptor (beta chain) was profiled in a study of CXCR3-negative and CXCR3-positive naive CD8 T cells. A word on this clonotype: Its specificity is unknown.

General study points: Similar levels of surface CD5 were seen between naive subsets; TCR strength was inferred from TRB CDR3 properties. High diversity, comparable across both naive subsets, contrasted with much lower diversity in memory CD8+ cells. Unlike memory cells, which differed, naive CXCR3-negative and CXCR3-positive cells had similar TRBV-TRBJ usage.

Sorting was done in triplicate for each CD8+ T cell subset (approximately 310,000 cells each). UMI labels and 5' RACE were used to prepare the TRB cDNA libraries. TCRdb reanalyzed the 5' RACE reads and collapses them to one entry per CDR3 protein, without DNA. Its table lists roughly 40,000 distinct CDR3 sequences. This CDR3 is built from 16 residues. Germline CDR1 reads MRHNA; CDR2 reads SNTAGT. The sequencing input was memory CD8+ T cells from blood. This chain links TRBV6-4 with TRBJ2-3; TCRdb's D call, TRBD2, is unchecked because there is no DNA. This receptor was identified in a human donor in good health. Some clones in this sample may be carry-over from other donors' samples. This chain's CDR3 is CASSDSTSGSTDTQYF.